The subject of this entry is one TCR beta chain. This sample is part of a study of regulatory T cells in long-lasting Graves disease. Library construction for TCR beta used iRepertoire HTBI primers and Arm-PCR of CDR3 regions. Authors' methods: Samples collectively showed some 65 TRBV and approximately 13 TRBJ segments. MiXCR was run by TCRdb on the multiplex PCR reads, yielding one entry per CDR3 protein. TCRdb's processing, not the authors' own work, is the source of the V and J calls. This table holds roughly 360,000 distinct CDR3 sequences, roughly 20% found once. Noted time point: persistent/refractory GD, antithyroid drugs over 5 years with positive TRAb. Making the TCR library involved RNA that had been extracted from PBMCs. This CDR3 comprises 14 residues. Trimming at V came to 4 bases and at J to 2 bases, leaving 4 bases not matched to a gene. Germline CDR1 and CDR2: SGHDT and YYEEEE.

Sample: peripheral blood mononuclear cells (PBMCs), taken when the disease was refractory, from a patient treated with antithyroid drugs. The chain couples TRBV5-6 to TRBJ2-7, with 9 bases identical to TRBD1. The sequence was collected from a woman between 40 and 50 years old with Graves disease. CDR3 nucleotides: TGTGCCAGCAGCGGGGACAGGGAGGCCTACGAGCAGTACTTC. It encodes CASSGDREAYEQYF. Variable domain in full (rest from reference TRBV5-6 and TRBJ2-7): DAGVTQSPTHLIKTRGQQVTLRCSPKSGHDTVSWYQQALGQGPQFIFQYYEEEERQRGNFPDRFSGHQFPNYSSELNVNALLLGDSALYLCASSGDREAYEQYFGPGTRLTVT.